The clone carrying this T cell receptor beta chain was observed once. Its cognate antigen is unknown. With 3 bases removed from V and 0 bases from J, the gap between germline ends came to 9 bases. The germline CDR1 and CDR2 sequences are KGHSH and LQKENI. The CDR3 length is 15 residues. Separate from the roughly 730-subject first cohort, the roughly 120-subject validation cohort was the one that the donors belonged to. The data are from a study of cytomegalovirus exposure and HLA in healthy donors. Overall study findings and caveats: The authors listed approximately 150 TCR beta chains as cytomegalovirus-associated.

The method was immunoSEQ multiplex PCR; TCRdb's version includes in-frame clones alone and lacks a portion of them. The repertoire includes over 60,000 clones, 94% of them detected once, and 4% to 5.5% sits in the top ten. The receptor was isolated from a man aged 18 to 30 in good health and CMV-seropositive. V gene TRBV18 combines with J gene TRBJ1-3; D unclear. Sequenced material: PBMCs. The CDR3 coding sequence is TGTGCCAGCTCACCTGACATCAGCTCTGGAAACACCATATATTTT. This codes for CASSPDISSGNTIYF.